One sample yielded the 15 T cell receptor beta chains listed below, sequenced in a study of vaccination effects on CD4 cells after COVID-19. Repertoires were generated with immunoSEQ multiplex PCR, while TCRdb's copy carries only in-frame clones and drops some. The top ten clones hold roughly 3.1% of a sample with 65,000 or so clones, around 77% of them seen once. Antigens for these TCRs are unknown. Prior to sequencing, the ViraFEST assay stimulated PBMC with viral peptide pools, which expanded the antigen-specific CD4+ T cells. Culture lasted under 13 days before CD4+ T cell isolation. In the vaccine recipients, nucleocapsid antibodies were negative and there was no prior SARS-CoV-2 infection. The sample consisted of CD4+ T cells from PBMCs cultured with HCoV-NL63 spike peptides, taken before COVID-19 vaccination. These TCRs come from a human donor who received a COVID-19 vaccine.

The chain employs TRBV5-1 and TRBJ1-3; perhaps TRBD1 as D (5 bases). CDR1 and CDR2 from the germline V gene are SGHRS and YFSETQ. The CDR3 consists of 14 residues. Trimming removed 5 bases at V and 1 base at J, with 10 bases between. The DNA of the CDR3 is TGCGCCAGCAGGGAGGGGTTTTCTGGAAACACCATATATTTT. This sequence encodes CASREGFSGNTIYF.

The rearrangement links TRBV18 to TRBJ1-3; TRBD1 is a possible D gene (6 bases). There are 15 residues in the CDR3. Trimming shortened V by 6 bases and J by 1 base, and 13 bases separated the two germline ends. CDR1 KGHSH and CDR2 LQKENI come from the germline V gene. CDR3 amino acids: CASSPSTGSGNTIYF. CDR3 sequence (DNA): TGTGCCAGCTCGCCCTCAACAGGGTCTGGAAACACCATATATTTT.

The CDR3 loop is CAIGETGAPNTGELFF. CDR3 bases: TGTGCCATCGGAGAGACAGGGGCCCCGAACACCGGGGAGCTGTTTTTT. The J gene is TRBJ2-2, the V gene TRBV24-1; 8 bases fit TRBD1. In germline, CDR1 is KGHDR, CDR2 SFDVKD. The CDR3 consists of 16 residues. V was pared by 11 bases and J by 0 bases, with 10 bases of the junction left unmatched.

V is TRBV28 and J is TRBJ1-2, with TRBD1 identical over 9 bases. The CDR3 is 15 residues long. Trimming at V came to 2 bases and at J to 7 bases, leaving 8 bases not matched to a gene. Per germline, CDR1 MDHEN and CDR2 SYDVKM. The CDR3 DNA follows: TGTGCCAGCAGTTTAGCCGGACAGGGGAGAGGTGGCTACACCTTC. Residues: CASSLAGQGRGGYTF.

As DNA, the CDR3 is TGCGCCAGCAGCTTGGACAGGGGCAGGAACACTGAAGCTTTCTTT. Its translation is CASSLDRGRNTEAFF. This rearrangement joins TRBV5-1 to TRBJ1-1, with 7 bases that match TRBD1. CDR1 SGHRS and CDR2 YFSETQ come from the germline V gene. The CDR3 sequence is 15 residues long. V lost 0 bases to trimming and J lost 1 base; unmatched junction nucleotides: 3.

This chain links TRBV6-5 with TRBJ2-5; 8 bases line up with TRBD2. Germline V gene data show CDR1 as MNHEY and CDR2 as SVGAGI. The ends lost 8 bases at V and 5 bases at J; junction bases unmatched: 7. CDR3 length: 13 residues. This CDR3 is CASRHLAGETQYF. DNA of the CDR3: TGTGCCAGCCGGCACTTAGCGGGGGAGACCCAGTACTTC.

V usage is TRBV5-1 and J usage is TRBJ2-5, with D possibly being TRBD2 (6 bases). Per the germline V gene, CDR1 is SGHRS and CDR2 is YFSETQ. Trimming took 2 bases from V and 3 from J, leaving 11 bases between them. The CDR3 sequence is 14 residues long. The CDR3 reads CASSLMGGEETQYF. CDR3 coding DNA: TGCGCCAGCAGCTTAATGGGGGGAGAAGAGACCCAGTACTTC.

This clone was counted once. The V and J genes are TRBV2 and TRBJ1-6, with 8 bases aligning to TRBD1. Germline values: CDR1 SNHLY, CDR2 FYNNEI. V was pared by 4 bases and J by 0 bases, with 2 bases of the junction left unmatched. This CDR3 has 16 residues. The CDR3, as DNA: TGTGCCAGCAGTGGGACAGGGAGCTCCTATAATTCACCCCTCCACTTT. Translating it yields CASSGTGSSYNSPLHF.

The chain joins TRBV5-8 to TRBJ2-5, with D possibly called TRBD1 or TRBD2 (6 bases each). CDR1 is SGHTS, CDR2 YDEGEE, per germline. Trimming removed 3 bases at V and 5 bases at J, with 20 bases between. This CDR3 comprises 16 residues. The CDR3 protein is CASSSKGGQDPETQYF. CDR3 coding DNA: TGTGCCAGCAGCTCGAAAGGGGGGCAGGATCCTGAGACCCAGTACTTC.

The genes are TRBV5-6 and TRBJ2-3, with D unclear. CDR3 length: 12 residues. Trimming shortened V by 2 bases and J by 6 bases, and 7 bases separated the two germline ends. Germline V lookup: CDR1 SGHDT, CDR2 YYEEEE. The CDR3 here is CASSLWRDTQYF. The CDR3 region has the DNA TGTGCCAGCAGCTTATGGCGGGATACGCAGTATTTT.

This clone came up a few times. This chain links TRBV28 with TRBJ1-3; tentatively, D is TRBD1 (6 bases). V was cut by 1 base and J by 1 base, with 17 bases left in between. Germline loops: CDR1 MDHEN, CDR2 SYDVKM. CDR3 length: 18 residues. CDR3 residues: CASSLLRLQGGSGNTIYF. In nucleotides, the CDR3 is TGTGCCAGCAGTTTATTGAGGTTACAGGGCGGTTCTGGAAACACCATATATTTT.

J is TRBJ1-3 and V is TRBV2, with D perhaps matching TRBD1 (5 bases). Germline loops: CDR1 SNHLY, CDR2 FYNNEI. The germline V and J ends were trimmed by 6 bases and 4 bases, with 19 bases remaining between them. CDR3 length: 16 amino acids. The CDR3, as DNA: TGTGCCAGCAGAGGGAGGATAGGGGATATCGGAAACACCATATATTTT. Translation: CASRGRIGDIGNTIYF.

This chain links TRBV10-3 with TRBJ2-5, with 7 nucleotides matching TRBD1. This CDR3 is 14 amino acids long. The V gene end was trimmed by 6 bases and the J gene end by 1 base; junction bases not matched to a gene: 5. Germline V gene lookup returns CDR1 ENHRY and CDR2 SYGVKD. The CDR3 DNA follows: TGTGCCATCAGAAATTCAGGGGGCCAAGAGACCCAGTACTTC. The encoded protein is CAIRNSGGQETQYF.

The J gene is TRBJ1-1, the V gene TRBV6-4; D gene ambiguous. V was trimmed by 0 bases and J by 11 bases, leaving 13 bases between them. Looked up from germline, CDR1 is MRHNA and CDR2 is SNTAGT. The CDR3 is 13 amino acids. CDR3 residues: CASSDSQVTPAFF. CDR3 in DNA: TGTGCCAGCAGTGACTCGCAGGTGACCCCGGCTTTCTTT.

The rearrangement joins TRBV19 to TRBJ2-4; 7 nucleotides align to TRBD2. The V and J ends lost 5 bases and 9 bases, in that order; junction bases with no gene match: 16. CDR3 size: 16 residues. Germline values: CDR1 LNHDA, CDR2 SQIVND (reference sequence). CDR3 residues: CASSEGRRLRGGIQYF. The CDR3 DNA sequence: TGTGCCAGTAGTGAGGGCAGGCGACTGCGCGGGGGCATTCAGTACTTC. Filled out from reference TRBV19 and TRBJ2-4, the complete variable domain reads DGGITQSPKYLFRKEGQNVTLSCEQNLNHDAMYWYRQDPGQGLRLIYYSQIVNDFQKGDIAEGYSVSREKKESFPLTVTSAQKNPTAFYLCASSEGRRLRGGIQYFGAGTRLSVL.